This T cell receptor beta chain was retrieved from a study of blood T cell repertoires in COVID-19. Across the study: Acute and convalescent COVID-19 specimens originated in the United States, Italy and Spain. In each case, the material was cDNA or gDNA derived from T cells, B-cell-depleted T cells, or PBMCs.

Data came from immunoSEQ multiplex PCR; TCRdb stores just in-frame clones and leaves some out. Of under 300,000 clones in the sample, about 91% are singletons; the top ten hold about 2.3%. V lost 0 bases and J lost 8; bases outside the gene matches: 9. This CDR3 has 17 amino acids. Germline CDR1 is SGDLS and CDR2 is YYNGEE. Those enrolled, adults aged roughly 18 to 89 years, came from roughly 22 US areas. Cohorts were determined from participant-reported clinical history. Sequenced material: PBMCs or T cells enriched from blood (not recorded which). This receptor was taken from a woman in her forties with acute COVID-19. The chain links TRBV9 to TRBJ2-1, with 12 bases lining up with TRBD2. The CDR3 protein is CASSVGSSGGAGDEQFF. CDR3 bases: TGTGCCAGCAGCGTAGGTTCTAGCGGGGGGGCAGGCGATGAGCAGTTCTTC.